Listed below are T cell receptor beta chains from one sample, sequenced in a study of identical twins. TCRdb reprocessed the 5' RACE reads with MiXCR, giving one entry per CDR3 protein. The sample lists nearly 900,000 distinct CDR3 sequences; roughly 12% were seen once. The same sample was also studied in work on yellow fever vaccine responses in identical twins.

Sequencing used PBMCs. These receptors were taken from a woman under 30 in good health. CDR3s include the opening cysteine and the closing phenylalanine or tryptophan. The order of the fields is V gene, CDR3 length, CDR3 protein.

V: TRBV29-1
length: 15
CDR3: CSVGSQTSGGSTQYF

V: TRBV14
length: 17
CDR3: CASSPGPDCSYNSPLHF

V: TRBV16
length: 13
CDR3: CASDSSSYNEQFF

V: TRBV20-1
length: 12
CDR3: CSARGVPDTQYF

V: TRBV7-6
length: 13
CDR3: CASSLGGWGEAFF

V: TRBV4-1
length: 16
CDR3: CASSQAAGLALDEQFF

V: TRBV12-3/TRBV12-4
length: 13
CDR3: CASSFGQFYEQYF

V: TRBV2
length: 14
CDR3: CASRLLANTGELFF

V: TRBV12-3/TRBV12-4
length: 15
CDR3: CASIPDSHSNQPQHF

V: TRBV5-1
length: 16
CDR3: CASSLEWASDYNEQFF

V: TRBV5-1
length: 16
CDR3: CASSYRTGSSYNEQFF

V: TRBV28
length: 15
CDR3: CASTDGGTGNYGYTF

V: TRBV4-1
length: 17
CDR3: CASSRILGGPNTGELFF

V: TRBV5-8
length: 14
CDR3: CASSLNWMNTEAFF

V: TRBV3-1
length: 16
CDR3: CASSQVFGANTGELFF

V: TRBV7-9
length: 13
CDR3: CASREARQETQYF

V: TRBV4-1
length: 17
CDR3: CASKGVQIPPGANVLTF

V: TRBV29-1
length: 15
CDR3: CSTYTGGILDTEAFF

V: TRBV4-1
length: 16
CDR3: CASSQRPGLEGGELFF

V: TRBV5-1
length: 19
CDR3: CASSRPTSGRTFIQNEQFF

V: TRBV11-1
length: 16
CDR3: CASSLEGGINSYEQYF

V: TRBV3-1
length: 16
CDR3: CASSQERSNSGNTIYF

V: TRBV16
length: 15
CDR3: CASSQFSPGADTQYF

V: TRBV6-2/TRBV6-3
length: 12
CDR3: CASSYEGHKQFF

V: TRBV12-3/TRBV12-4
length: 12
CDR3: CATHEVPGELFF

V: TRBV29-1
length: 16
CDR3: CSVEDLEGTEYNEQFF

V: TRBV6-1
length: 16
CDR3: CASSLRGPISNEKLFF

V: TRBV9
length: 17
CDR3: CASSVSDKGSGKNIQYF

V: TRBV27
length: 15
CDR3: CASRYSGGGFYEQYF

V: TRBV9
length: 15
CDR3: CASSVFSEGYNEQFF

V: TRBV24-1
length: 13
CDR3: CATMNGTSYEQYF